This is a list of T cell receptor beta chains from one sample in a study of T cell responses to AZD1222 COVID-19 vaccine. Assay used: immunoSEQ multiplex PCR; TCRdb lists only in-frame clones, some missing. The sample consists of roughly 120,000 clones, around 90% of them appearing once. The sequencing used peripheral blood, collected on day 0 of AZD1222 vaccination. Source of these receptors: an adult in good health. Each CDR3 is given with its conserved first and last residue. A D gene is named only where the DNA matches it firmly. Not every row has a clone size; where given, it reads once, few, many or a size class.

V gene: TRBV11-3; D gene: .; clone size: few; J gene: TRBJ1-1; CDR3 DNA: TGTGCCAGCAGCCTCTACAGGGAAGCAAATGAAGCTTTCTTT; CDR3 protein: CASSLYREANEAFF
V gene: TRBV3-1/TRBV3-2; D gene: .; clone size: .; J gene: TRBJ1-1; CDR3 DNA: TGTGCCAGCAGCCATGGCAGGGGTGGTACTGAAGCTTTCTTT; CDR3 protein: CASSHGRGGTEAFF
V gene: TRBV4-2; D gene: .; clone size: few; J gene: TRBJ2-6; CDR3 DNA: TGTGCCAGCAGCCAAGAGGTGGATGGGGCCAACGTCCTGACTTTC; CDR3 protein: CASSQEVDGANVLTF
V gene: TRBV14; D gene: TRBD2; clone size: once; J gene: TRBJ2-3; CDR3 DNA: TGTGCCAGCAGCCAAGGACTAGCGGCCACAGATACGCAGTATTTT; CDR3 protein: CASSQGLAATDTQYF
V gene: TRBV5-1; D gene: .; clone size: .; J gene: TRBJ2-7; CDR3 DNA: TGCGCCAGCAGCTCTACAGGGGGGGACGAGCAGTACTTC; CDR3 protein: CASSSTGGDEQYF
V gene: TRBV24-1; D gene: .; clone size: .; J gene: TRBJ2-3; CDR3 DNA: TGTGCCACCAGTGGCCTCACCCAGACGGGGGTTTTGTTCACAGATACGCAGTATTTT; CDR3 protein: CATSGLTQTGVLFTDTQYF
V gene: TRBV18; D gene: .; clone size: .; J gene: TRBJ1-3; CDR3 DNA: TGTGCCAGCTCACCATCAGGGACCGGCTCTGGAAACACCATATATTTT; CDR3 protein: CASSPSGTGSGNTIYF
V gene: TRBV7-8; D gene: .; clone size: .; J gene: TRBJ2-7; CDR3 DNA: TGTGCCAGCAGCCCCGGGGGATACAGGGACGAGCAGTACTTC; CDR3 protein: CASSPGGYRDEQYF
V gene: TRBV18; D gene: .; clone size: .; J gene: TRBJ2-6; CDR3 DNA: TGTGCCAGCTCACGGGGGACCTCTGGGGCCAACGTCCTGACTTTC; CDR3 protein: CASSRGTSGANVLTF
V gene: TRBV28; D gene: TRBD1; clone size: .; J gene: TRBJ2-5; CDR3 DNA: TGTGCCAGCAGTCTTCCTGACAGGGGCCCACAAGAGACCCAGTACTTC; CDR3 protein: CASSLPDRGPQETQYF
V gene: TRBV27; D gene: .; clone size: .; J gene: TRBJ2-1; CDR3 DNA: TGTGCCAGCAGGGGAGAAGCCTACAATGAGCAGTTCTTC; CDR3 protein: CASRGEAYNEQFF
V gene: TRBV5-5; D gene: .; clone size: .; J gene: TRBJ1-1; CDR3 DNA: TGTGCCAGCAGCTTGGCCTTCAGCGGGGAAGCTTTCTTT; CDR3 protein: CASSLAFSGEAFF
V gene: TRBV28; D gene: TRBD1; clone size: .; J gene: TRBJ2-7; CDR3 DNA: TGTGCCAGCACGGACAGGGTCGAGCAGTACTTC; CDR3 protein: CASTDRVEQYF
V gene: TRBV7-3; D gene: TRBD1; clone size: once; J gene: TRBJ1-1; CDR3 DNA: TGTGCCAGCAGCCCCTCAGGGGGGCCTATGAACACTGAAGCTTTCTTT; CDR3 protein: CASSPSGGPMNTEAFF
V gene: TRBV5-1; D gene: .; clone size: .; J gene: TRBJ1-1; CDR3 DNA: TGCGCCAGCAGCTTGTCGGGGAACTTGAACACTGAAGCTTTCTTT; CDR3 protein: CASSLSGNLNTEAFF
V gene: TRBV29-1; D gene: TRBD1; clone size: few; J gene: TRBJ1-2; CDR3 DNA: TGCAGCTTAACAGGGGGCGCGGATGGCTACACCTTC; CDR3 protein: CSLTGGADGYTF
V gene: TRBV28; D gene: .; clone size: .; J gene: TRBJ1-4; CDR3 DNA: TGTGCCAGCAGTGAGACGGCGGAAAAACTGTTTTTT; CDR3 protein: CASSETAEKLFF
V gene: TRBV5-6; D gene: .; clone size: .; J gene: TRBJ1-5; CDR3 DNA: TGTGCCAGCAGCTCCCCAGGCAATCAGCCCCAGCATTTT; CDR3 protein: CASSSPGNQPQHF
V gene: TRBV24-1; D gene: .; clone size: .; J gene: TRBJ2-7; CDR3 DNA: TGTGCCACCCCTCGGCTGGGGAACTACGAGCAGTACTTC; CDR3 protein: CATPRLGNYEQYF
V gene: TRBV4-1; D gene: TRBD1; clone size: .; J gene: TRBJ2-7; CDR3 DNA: TGCGCCAGCAGCCCAGGACAGGGGAAAGGGTACGAGCAGTACTTC; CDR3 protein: CASSPGQGKGYEQYF
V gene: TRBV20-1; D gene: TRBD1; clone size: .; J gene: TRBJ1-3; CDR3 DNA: TGCAGTGCTAGTATGGGACAGGTCTCTGGAAACACCATATATTTT; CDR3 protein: CSASMGQVSGNTIYF
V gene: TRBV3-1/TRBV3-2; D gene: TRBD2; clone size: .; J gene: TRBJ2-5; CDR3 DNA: TGTGCCAGCAGCCAAGACGCTAGCGGGGGGGGACAGACCCAGTACTTC; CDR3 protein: CASSQDASGGGQTQYF
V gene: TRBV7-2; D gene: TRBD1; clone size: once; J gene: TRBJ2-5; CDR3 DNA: TGTGCCAGCAACCGACAGGGGCCTCTAGAGACCCAGTACTTC; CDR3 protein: CASNRQGPLETQYF
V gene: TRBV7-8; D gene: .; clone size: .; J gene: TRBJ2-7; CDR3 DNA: TGTGCCAGCAGCTTGTTACAGGGTTACGAGCAGTACTTC; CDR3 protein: CASSLLQGYEQYF
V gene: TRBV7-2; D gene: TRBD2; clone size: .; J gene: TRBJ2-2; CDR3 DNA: TGTGCCAGCAGCAGAACCCCGGGACTAGCGAACACCGGGGAGCTGTTTTTT; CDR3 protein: CASSRTPGLANTGELFF
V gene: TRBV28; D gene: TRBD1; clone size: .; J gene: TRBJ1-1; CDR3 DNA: TGTGCCAGCAGTTTCCCCCGTCAGGGGGTGGACACTGAAGCTTTCTTT; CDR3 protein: CASSFPRQGVDTEAFF
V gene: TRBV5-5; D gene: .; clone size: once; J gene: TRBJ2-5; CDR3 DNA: TGTGCCAGCAGCTACGGGCCCAACCAGGAGACCCAGTACTTC; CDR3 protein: CASSYGPNQETQYF